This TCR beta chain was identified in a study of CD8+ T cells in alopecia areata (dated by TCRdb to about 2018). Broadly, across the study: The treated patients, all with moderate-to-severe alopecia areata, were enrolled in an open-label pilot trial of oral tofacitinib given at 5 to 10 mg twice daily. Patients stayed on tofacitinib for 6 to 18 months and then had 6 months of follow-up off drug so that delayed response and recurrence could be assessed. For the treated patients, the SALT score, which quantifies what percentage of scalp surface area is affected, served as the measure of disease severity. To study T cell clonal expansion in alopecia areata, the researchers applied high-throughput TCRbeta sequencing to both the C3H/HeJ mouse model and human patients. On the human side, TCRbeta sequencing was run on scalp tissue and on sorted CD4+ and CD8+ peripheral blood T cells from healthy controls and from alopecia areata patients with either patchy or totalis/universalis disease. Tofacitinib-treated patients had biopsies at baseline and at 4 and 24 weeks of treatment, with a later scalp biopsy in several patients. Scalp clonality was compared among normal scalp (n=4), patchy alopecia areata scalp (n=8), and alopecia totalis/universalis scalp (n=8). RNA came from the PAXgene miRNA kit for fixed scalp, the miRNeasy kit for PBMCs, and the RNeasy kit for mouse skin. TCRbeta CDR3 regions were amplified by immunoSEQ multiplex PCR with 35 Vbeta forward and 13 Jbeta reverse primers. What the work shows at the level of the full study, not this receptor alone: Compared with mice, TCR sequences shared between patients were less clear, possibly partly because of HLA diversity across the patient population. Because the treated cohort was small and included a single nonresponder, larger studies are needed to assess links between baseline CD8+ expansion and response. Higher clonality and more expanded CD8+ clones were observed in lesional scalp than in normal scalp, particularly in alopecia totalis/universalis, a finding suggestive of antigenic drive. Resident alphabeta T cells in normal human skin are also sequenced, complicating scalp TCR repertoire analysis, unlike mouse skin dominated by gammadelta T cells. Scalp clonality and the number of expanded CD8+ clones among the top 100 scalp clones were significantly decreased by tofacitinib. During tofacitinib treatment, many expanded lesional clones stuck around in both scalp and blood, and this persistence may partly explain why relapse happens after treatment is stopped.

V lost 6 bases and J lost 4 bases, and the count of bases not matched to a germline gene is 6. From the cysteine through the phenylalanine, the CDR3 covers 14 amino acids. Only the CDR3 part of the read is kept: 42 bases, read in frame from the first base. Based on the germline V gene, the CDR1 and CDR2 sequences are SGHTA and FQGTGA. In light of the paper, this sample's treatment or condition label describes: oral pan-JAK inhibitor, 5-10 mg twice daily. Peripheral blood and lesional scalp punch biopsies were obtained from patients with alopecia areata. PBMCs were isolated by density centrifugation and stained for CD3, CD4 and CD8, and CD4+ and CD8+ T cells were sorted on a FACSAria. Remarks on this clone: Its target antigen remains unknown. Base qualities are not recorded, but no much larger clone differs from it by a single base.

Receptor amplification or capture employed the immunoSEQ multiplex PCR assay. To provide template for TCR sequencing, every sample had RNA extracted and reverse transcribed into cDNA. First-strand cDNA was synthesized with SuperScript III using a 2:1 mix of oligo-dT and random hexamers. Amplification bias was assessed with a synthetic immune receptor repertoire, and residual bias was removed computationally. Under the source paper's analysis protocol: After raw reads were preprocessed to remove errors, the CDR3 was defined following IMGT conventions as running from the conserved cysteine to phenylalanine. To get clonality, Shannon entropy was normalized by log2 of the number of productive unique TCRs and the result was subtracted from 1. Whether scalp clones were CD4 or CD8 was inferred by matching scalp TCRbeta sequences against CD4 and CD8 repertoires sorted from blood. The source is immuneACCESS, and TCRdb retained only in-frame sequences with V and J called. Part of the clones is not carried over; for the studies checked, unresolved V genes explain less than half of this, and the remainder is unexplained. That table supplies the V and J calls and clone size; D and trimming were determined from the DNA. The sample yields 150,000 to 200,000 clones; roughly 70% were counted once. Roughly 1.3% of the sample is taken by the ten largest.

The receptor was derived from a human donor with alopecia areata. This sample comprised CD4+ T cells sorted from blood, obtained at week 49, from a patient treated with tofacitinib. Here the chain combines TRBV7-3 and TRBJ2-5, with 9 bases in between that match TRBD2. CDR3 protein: CASSGAGGLETQYF. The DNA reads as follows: TGTGCCAGCAGTGGAGCGGGGGGCCTAGAGACCCAGTACTTC. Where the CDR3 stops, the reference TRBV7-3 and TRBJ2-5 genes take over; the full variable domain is GAGVSQTPSNKVTEKGKYVELRCDPISGHTALYWYRQSLGQGPEFLIYFQGTGAADDSGLPNDRFFAVRPEGSVSTLKIQRTERGDSAVYLCASSGAGGLETQYFGPGTRLLVL.